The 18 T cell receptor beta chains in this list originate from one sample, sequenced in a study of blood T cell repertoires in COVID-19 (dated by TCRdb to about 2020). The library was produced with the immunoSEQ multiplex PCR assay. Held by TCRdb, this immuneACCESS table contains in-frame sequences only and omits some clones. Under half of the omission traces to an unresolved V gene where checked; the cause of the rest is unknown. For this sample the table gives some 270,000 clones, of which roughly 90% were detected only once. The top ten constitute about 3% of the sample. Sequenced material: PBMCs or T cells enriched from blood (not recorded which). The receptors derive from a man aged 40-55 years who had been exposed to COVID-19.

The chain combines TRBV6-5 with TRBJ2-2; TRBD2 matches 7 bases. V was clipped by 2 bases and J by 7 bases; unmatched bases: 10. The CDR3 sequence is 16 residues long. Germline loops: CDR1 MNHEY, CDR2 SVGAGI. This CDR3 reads CASSYPGLVGHGELFF. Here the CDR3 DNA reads TGTGCCAGCAGTTACCCAGGACTAGTGGGTCACGGGGAGCTGTTTTTT.

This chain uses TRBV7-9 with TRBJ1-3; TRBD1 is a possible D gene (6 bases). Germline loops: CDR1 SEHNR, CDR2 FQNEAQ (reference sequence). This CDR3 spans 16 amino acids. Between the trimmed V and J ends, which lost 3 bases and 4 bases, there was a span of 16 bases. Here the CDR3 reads CASSFSQGMGGNTIYF. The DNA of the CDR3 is TGTGCCAGCAGCTTTTCTCAGGGGATGGGAGGAAACACCATATATTTT.

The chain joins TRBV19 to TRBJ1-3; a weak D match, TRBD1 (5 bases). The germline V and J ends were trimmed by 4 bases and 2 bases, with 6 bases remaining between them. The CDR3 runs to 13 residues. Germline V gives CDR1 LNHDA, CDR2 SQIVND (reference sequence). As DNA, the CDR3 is TGTGCCAGTAGTAGGGGCGCTGGAAACACCATATATTTT. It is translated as CASSRGAGNTIYF. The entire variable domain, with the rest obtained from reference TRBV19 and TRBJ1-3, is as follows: DGGITQSPKYLFRKEGQNVTLSCEQNLNHDAMYWYRQDPGQGLRLIYYSQIVNDFQKGDIAEGYSVSREKKESFPLTVTSAQKNPTAFYLCASSRGAGNTIYFGEGSWLTVV.

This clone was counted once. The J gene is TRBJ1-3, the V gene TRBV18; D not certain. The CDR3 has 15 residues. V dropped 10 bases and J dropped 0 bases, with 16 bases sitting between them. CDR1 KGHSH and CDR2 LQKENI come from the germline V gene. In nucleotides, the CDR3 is TGTGCCACCGCATCCTTCTCGAGCTCTGGAAACACCATATATTTT. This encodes CATASFSSSGNTIYF.

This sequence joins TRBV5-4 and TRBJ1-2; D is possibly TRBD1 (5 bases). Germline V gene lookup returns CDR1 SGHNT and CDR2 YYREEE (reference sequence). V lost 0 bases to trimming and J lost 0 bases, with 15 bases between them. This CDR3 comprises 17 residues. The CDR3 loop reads CASSLGQGYTPNYGYTF. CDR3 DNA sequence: TGTGCCAGCAGCTTGGGGCAGGGCTATACTCCTAACTATGGCTACACCTTC.

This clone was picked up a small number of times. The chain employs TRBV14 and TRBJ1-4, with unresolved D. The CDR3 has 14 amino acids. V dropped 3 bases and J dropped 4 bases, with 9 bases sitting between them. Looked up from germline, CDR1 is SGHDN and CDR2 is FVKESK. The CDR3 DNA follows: TGTGCCAGCAGCCATATAGCTCGTAATGAAAAACTGTTTTTT. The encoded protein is CASSHIARNEKLFF. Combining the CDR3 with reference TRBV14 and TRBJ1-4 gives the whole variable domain EAGVTQFPSHSVIEKGQTVTLRCDPISGHDNLYWYRRVMGKEIKFLLHFVKESKQDESGMPNNRFLAERTGGTYSTLKVQPAELEDSGVYFCASSHIARNEKLFFGSGTQLSVL.

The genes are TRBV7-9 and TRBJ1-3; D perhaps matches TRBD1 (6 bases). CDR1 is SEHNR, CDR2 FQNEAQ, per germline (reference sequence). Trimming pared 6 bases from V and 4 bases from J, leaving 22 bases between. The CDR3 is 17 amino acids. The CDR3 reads CASSQTAPGVGGNTIYF. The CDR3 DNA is TGTGCCAGCAGTCAAACGGCCCCAGGGGTGGGCGGAAACACCATATATTTT.

The CDR3 DNA sequence: TGTGCCAGCAGTTTATCTAGAGATGAGCAGTTCTTC. Translation: CASSLSRDEQFF. V gene TRBV28 combines with J gene TRBJ2-1; D gene ambiguous. The CDR3 spans 12 residues. Germline V gives CDR1 MDHEN, CDR2 SYDVKM. V was trimmed by 1 base and J by 8 bases, leaving 6 bases between them.

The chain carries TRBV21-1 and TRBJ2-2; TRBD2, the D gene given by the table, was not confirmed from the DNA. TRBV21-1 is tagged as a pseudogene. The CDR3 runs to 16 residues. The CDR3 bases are TGTGCCAAGGGACTAGCGGGAGGGCCGCGGACCGGGGAGCTGTTTTTT. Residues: CAKGLAGGPRTGELFF.

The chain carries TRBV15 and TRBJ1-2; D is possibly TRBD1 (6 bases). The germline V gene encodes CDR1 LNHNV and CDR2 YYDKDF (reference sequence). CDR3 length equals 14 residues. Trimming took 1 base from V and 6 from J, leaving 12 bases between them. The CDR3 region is CATSRGGTKNGYTF. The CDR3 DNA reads TGTGCCACCAGCAGAGGGGGGACAAAGAATGGCTACACCTTC.

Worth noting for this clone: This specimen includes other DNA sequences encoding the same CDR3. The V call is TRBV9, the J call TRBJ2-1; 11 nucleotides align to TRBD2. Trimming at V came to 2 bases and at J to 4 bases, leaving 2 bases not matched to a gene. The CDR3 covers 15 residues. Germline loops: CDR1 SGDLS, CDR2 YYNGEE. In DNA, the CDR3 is TGTGCCAGCAGCGTCGGGACTAGCGGATACAATGAGCAGTTCTTC. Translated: CASSVGTSGYNEQFF.

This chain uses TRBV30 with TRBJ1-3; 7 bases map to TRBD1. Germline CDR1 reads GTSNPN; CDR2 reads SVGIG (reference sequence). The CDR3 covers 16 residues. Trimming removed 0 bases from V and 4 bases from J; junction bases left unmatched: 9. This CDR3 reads CAWSVDGTQGGNTIYF. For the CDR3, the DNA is TGTGCCTGGAGTGTAGACGGGACACAGGGGGGAAACACCATATATTTT.

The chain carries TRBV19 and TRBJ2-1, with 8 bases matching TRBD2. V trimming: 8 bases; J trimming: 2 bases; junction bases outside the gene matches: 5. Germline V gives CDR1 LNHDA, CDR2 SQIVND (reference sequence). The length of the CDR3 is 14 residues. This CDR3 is CASSERGTYNEQFF. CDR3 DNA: TGTGCCAGTTCTGAGCGGGGGACCTACAATGAGCAGTTCTTC.

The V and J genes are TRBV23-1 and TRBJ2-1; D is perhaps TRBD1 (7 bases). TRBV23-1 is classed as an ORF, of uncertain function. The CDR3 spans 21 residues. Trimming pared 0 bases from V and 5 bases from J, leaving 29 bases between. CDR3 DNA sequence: TGCGCCAGCAGTCAATCTCAGCCGCGCCATGCCAGGGGGGCGGCTAACAATGAGCAGTTCTTC. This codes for CASSQSQPRHARGAANNEQFF.

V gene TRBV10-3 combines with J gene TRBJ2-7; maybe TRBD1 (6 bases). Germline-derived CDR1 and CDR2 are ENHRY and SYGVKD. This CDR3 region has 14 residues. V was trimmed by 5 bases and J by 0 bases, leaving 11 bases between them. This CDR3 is CAISNDRSSYEQYF. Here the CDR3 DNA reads TGTGCCATCAGTAATGACAGGAGCTCCTACGAGCAGTACTTC.

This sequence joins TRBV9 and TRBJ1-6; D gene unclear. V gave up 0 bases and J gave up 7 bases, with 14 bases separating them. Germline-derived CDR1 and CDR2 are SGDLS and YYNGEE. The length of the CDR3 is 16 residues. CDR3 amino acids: CASSVANLLMNSPLHF. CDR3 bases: TGTGCCAGCAGCGTAGCCAACTTGCTGATGAATTCACCCCTCCACTTT.

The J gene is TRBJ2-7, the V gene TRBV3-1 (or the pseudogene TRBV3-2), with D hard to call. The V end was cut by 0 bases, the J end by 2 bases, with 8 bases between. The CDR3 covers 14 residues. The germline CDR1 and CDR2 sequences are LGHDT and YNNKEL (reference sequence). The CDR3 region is CASSQEGLTYEQYF. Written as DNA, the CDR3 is TGTGCCAGCAGCCAAGAGGGCCTGACCTACGAGCAGTACTTC.

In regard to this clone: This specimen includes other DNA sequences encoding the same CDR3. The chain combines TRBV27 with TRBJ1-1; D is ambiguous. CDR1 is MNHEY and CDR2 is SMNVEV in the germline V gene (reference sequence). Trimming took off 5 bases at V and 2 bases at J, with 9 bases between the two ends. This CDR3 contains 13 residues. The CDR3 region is CASSLSANTEAFF. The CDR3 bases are TGTGCCAGCAGTCTGAGTGCTAACACTGAAGCTTTCTTT.